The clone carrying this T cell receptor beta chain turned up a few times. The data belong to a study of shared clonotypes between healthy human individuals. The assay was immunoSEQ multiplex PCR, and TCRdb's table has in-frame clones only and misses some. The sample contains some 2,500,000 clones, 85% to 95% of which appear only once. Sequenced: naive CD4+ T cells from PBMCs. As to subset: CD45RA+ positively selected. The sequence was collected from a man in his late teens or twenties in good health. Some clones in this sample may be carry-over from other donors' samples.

CDR3 amino acids: CASSYKAGTDTQYF. The CDR3 DNA sequence: TGTGCCAGCAGCTATAAGGCGGGCACAGATACGCAGTATTTT. The chain recombines TRBV5-4 with TRBJ2-3; D not certain. The CDR3 totals 14 residues. V lost 3 bases and J 1 base, leaving 9 bases between the germline ends. Per the germline V gene, CDR1 is SGHNT and CDR2 is YYREEE (reference sequence).